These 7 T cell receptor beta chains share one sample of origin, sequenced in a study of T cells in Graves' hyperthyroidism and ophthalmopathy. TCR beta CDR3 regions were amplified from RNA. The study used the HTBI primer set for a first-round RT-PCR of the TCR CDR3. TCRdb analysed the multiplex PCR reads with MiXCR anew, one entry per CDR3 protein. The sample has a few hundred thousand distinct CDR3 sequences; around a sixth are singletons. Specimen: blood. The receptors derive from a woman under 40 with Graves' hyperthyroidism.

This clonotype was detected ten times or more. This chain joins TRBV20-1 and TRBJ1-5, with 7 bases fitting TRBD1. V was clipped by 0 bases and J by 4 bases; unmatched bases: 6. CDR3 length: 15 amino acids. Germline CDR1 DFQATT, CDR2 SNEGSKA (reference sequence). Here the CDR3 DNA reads TGCAGTGCTAGAGATCCCGGACAGGAGAATCAGCCCCAGCATTTT. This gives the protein CSARDPGQENQPQHF.

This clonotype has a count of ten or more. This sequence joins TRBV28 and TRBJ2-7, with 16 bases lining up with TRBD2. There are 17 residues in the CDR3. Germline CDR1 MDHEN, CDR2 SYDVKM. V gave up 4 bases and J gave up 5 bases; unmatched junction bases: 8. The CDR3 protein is CASSSAGTSGRAHEQYF. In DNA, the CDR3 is TGTGCCAGCAGTTCAGCAGGGACTAGCGGGAGGGCCCACGAGCAGTACTTC.

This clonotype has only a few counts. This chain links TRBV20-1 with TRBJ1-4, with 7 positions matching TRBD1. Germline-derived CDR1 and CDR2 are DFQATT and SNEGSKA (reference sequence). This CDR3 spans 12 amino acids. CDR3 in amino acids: CSPRGSNEKLFF. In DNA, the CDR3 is TGCAGCCCCAGGGGGAGTAATGAAAAACTGTTTTTT.

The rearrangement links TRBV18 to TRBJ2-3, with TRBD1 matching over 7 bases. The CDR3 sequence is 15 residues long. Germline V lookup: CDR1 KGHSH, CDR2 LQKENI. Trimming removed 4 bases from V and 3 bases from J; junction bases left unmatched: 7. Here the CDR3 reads CASSRSLQGTDTQYF. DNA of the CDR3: TGTGCCAGCTCACGATCGTTACAGGGGACAGATACGCAGTATTTT.

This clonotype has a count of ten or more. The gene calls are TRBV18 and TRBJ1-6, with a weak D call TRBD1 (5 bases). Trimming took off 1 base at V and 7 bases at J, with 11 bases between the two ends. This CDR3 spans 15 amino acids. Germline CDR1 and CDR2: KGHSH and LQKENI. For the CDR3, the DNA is TGTGCCAGCTCACCACGCCAGGGAGACAATTCACCCCTCCACTTT. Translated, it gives CASSPRQGDNSPLHF. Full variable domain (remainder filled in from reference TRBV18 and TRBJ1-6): NAGVMQNPRHLVRRRGQEARLRCSPMKGHSHVYWYRQLPEEGLKFMVYLQKENIIDESGMPKERFSAEFPKEGPSILRIQQVVRGDSAAYFCASSPRQGDNSPLHFGNGTRLTVT.

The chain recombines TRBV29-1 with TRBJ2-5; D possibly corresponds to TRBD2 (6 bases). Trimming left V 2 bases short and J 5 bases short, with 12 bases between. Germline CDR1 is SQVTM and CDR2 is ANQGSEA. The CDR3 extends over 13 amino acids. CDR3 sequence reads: CSVEYAGRETQYF. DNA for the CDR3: TGCAGCGTTGAATACGCGGGGCGGGAGACCCAGTACTTC.

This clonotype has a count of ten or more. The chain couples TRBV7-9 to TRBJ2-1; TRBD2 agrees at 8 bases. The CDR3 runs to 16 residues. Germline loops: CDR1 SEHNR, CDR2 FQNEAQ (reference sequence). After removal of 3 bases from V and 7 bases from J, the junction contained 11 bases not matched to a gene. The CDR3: CASSFSGEKPGNEQFF. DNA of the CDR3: TGTGCCAGCAGCTTTAGCGGGGAGAAGCCCGGGAATGAGCAGTTCTTC.